Below are 22 T cell receptor beta chains sequenced from a single sample in a study of vaccination effects on CD4 cells after COVID-19 (dated by TCRdb to between 2020 and 2023). Their recognized antigens are unknown. The library was prepared using the immunoSEQ multiplex PCR assay. TCRdb retrieved this table from immuneACCESS and kept in-frame rearrangements only. Not all clones are present; in checked studies, unresolved V genes account for under half, and no reason is known for the remainder. The sample table contains roughly 27,000 clones; only one count was recorded for about 73% of them. Roughly 17% of the sample lies in the top ten. In the ViraFEST assay, PBMC were stimulated with viral peptide pools, and antigen-specific CD4+ T cell clonotypes were then identified by expansion using TCR sequencing. After around 10 days of culture, CD4+ T cells were isolated with the EasySep CD4+ T cell isolation kit. Participants received two doses of either the BNT162b2 or the mRNA-1273 mRNA SARS-CoV-2 vaccine.

The sequenced sample was CD4+ T cells from PBMCs cultured with HCoV-OC43 spike peptides, obtained after COVID-19 vaccination. What the cell subset or site label conveys for this sample: HCoV-OC43 spike overlapping peptide pool stimulation. Source of these receptors: a human donor who received a COVID-19 vaccine.

In its sample, this clone was seen a few times. The chain employs TRBV9 and TRBJ2-7; TRBD2 is a possible D gene (5 bases). From germline, CDR1 is SGDLS and CDR2 YYNGEE. V shed 0 bases and J shed 0 bases, with 10 bases lying between them. The CDR3 spans 15 residues. The CDR3 here is CASSVGIRDSYEQYF. The CDR3 DNA is TGTGCCAGCAGCGTAGGGATCCGGGACTCCTACGAGCAGTACTTC.

The genes are TRBV5-1 and TRBJ2-1; 9 nucleotides align to TRBD2. The germline V gene has CDR1 SGHRS and CDR2 YFSETQ. The CDR3 loop spans 14 amino acids. V trimming: 2 bases; J trimming: 7 bases; junction bases outside the gene matches: 4. The CDR3 DNA follows: TGCGCCAGCAGCTTCGGCGGGGGGGGTAATGAGCAGTTCTTC. Encoded protein: CASSFGGGGNEQFF. Filled out from reference TRBV5-1 and TRBJ2-1, the complete variable domain reads KAGVTQTPRYLIKTRGQQVTLSCSPISGHRSVSWYQQTPGQGLQFLFEYFSETQRNKGNFPGRFSGRQFSNSRSEMNVSTLELGDSALYLCASSFGGGGNEQFFGPGTRLTVL.

The J gene is TRBJ1-2, the V gene TRBV25-1, with 10 bases lining up with TRBD1. This CDR3 spans 16 amino acids. V trimming: 5 bases; J trimming: 6 bases; junction bases outside the gene matches: 12. CDR1 and CDR2 from the germline V gene are MGHDK and SYGVNS. The CDR3 region is CASSNRQTGGWDGYTF. CDR3 DNA: TGTGCCAGCAGTAACCGACAGACAGGGGGCTGGGATGGCTACACCTTC.

About this clone itself: A junction boundary mismatches the germline segment, possibly from a read error. The chain recombines TRBV5-1 with TRBJ1-4; a weak D match, TRBD1 (5 bases). CDR3 length: 14 residues. Germline V gives CDR1 SGHRS, CDR2 YFSETQ. CDR3 sequence reads: CASSLEPRTDKRIF. CDR3 nucleotides: TGCGCCAGCAGCTTGGAACCCCGAACGGACAAGAGGATTTTT.

This clone was observed a few times. V is TRBV5-1 and J is TRBJ2-2, with no clear D. V lost 1 base and J lost 3, with 13 bases in between. The germline CDR1 and CDR2 sequences are SGHRS and YFSETQ. The CDR3 extends over 16 amino acids. CDR3 bases: TGCGCCAGCAGCTTGAGGGCACCAGGATACACCGGGGAGCTGTTTTTT. This encodes CASSLRAPGYTGELFF. The full variable domain, with the rest looked up from reference TRBV5-1 and TRBJ2-2, is KAGVTQTPRYLIKTRGQQVTLSCSPISGHRSVSWYQQTPGQGLQFLFEYFSETQRNKGNFPGRFSGRQFSNSRSEMNVSTLELGDSALYLCASSLRAPGYTGELFFGEGSRLTVL.

The chain links TRBV2 to TRBJ1-2; 10 bases align to TRBD1. This CDR3 is built from 20 residues. With 6 bases clipped from V and 5 bases from J, the junction kept 24 bases outside the gene matches. Germline CDR1 is SNHLY and CDR2 is FYNNEI. The CDR3 DNA follows: TGTGCCAGCAGCGAGTCCGGGACAGGGGCCGCCCAAGGTGCTCGGTATGGCTACACCTTC. It encodes CASSESGTGAAQGARYGYTF.

The chain combines TRBV18 with TRBJ2-1; the match to TRBD2 covers 8 bases. Germline V gives CDR1 KGHSH, CDR2 LQKENI. V lost 2 bases and J lost 2; bases outside the gene matches: 8. The CDR3 covers 17 residues. CDR3 region: CASSPGLAGNAYNEQFF. CDR3 nucleotide sequence: TGTGCCAGCTCACCAGGGTTAGCGGGGAATGCCTACAATGAGCAGTTCTTC. The full variable domain, with the rest looked up from reference TRBV18 and TRBJ2-1, is NAGVMQNPRHLVRRRGQEARLRCSPMKGHSHVYWYRQLPEEGLKFMVYLQKENIIDESGMPKERFSAEFPKEGPSILRIQQVVRGDSAAYFCASSPGLAGNAYNEQFFGPGTRLTVL.

The chain is built from TRBV30 and TRBJ1-1; D call uncertain. Trimming took off 5 bases at V and 4 bases at J, with 23 bases between the two ends. Per the germline V gene, CDR1 is GTSNPN and CDR2 is SVGIG (reference sequence). CDR3 length equals 16 residues. The CDR3, as DNA: TGTGCCTGGTTCGAGGTTTACTCTTTCCGATCCACTGAAGCTTTCTTT. Protein: CAWFEVYSFRSTEAFF.

V usage is TRBV30 and J usage is TRBJ2-3, with D perhaps being TRBD1 or TRBD2 (5 bases each). Germline V lookup: CDR1 GTSNPN, CDR2 SVGIG (reference sequence). Trimming shortened V by 0 bases and J by 1 base, and 17 bases separated the two germline ends. This CDR3 has 17 residues. The CDR3 loop reads CAWSVVFGAGGTDTQYF. The CDR3 DNA reads as TGTGCCTGGAGTGTAGTCTTCGGGGCTGGGGGCACAGATACGCAGTATTTT.

This clone showed up just a few times. Here the CDR3 reads CASSVQGSSGNTIYF. The CDR3 DNA is TGTGCCAGCAGTGTACAGGGCAGCTCTGGAAACACCATATATTTT. The V gene is TRBV2, the J gene TRBJ1-3; perhaps TRBD1 as D (6 bases). The CDR3 has 15 amino acids. Between the trimmed V and J ends, which lost 4 bases and 0 bases, there was a span of 10 bases. Per the germline V gene, CDR1 is SNHLY and CDR2 is FYNNEI.

The sample holds a few counts of this clone. The chain recombines TRBV6-5 with TRBJ2-1; TRBD1 aligns across 8 bases. CDR1 is MNHEY, CDR2 SVGAGI, per germline. V lost 6 bases, J lost 1 base, and 2 bases stayed unmatched. CDR3 length: 14 amino acids. CDR3 in DNA: TGTGCCAGCAGCCGGACAGGGTCCTACAATGAGCAGTTCTTC. Translating gives CASSRTGSYNEQFF.

The rearrangement joins TRBV4-1 to TRBJ2-7; D is perhaps TRBD1 or TRBD2 (5 bases each). V was clipped by 0 bases and J by 5 bases, with 17 bases between them. Germline loops: CDR1 MGHRA, CDR2 YSYEKL. CDR3 length equals 16 residues. CDR3 DNA sequence: TGCGCCAGCAGCCAAGATGAGGGACCCAACAGGAACGAGCAGTACTTC. This translates into CASSQDEGPNRNEQYF.

The CDR3: CASSEGRGTQPQHF. The CDR3 nucleotides read TGTGCCAGCAGTGAAGGGCGGGGCACTCAGCCCCAGCATTTT. The chain is built from TRBV2 and TRBJ1-5, with D tentatively TRBD1 (5 bases). Germline V lookup: CDR1 SNHLY, CDR2 FYNNEI. Trimming took 1 base from V and 6 from J, leaving 10 bases between them. The CDR3 extends over 14 amino acids.

The rearrangement joins TRBV5-4 to TRBJ2-7, with TRBD2 matching 8 bases. This CDR3 region has 15 residues. The V gene end was trimmed by 4 bases and the J gene end by 0 bases; junction bases not matched to a gene: 6. CDR1 SGHNT and CDR2 YYREEE come from the germline V gene (reference sequence). In DNA, the CDR3 is TGTGCCAGCAGCCCGGGAGGGACTTACTCCTACGAGCAGTACTTC. This codes for CASSPGGTYSYEQYF.

A single count supports this clone. The DNA for the CDR3 is TGTGCCAGCAGCCGACAGACAGGGGCGGGTGAAAAACTGTTTTTT. Its translation: CASSRQTGAGEKLFF. The chain combines TRBV5-4 with TRBJ1-4; 8 nucleotides match TRBD1. V lost 4 bases, J lost 7 bases, and 9 bases stayed unmatched. Germline CDR1 SGHNT, CDR2 YYREEE (reference sequence). CDR3 length: 15 residues.

This sequence joins TRBV28 and TRBJ2-7; no definite D call. This CDR3 is built from 12 residues. The V and J ends lost 7 bases and 0 bases respectively, with 7 bases between them. CDR1 MDHEN and CDR2 SYDVKM come from the germline V gene. The CDR3 bases are TGTGCCAGCACAGGAAGCTCCTACGAGCAGTACTTC. It translates to CASTGSSYEQYF.

For the CDR3, the DNA is TGTGCCAGCAGTTATTTCGGAGGGGGACAGGACACTGAAGCTTTCTTT. Translation: CASSYFGGGQDTEAFF. The V and J genes are TRBV6-5 and TRBJ1-1, with TRBD1 identical over 8 bases. J lost 3 bases, V lost 3 bases, and 9 bases had no gene match. The germline gives CDR1 MNHEY, CDR2 SVGAGI. There are 16 residues in the CDR3.

The V gene is TRBV7-9, the J gene TRBJ2-5; no firm D call. Germline V gene sequence: CDR1 SEHNR, CDR2 FQNEAQ (reference sequence). The CDR3 sequence is 15 residues long. V lost 1 base and J lost 10, with 19 bases in between. The CDR3 DNA is TGTGCCAGCAGCTTAGGGCTGGTAGGGCCTAAAGTCCAGTACTTC. Translated, it gives CASSLGLVGPKVQYF.

The rearrangement uses TRBV7-2 and TRBJ2-6; D unclear. Germline assignment: CDR1 SGHTA and CDR2 FQGNSA. Trimming removed 3 bases at V and 2 bases at J, with 8 bases between. This CDR3 comprises 15 residues. In nucleotides, the CDR3 is TGTGCCAGCAGCTTTGCTTCTACTGGGGCCAACGTCCTGACTTTC. Amino acids: CASSFASTGANVLTF. Looking up the rest from reference TRBV7-2 and TRBJ2-6 gives the full variable domain: GAGVSQSPSNKVTEKGKDVELRCDPISGHTALYWYRQSLGQGLEFLIYFQGNSAPDKSGLPSDRFSAERTGGSVSTLTIQRTQQEDSAVYLCASSFASTGANVLTFGAGSRLTVL.

V is TRBV2 and J is TRBJ1-1, with a tentative D call TRBD1 (5 bases). This CDR3 is built from 14 residues. In germline, CDR1 is SNHLY, CDR2 FYNNEI. V lost 2 bases to trimming and J lost 4 bases, with 11 bases between them. This chain's CDR3 is CASSEQGRGTEAFF. The CDR3 DNA follows: TGTGCCAGCAGTGAACAGGGCCGGGGCACTGAAGCTTTCTTT.

Points on this clone: One end of the junction fails to match germline, which may point to a read error. The rearrangement uses TRBV6-5 and TRBJ1-6, with D possibly matching TRBD1 (6 bases). CDR1 is MNHEY and CDR2 is SVGAGI in the germline V gene. This CDR3 has 15 residues. The CDR3 reads CASRQQGDYNSPPHF. Here the CDR3 DNA reads TGTGCCAGCAGGCAACAGGGAGACTATAATTCACCCCCCCACTTT.

J is TRBJ2-1 and V is TRBV10-3, with D hard to call. The V end lost 10 bases, the J end lost 1 base, and 14 bases lay between the germline ends. From germline, CDR1 is ENHRY and CDR2 SYGVKD. The CDR3 runs 14 residues. CDR3 amino acids: CATKGLESYNEQFF. The DNA of the CDR3 is TGTGCCACCAAGGGTCTAGAATCCTACAATGAGCAGTTCTTC.